The entry below describes one TCR beta chain. CDR3 length: 14 amino acids. With V trimmed by 6 bases and J by 10 bases, 10 bases remained unmatched. CDR1 and CDR2 (germline): MNHEY, SVGAGI. The data stem from a study of cytomegalovirus exposure and HLA in healthy donors. PCR was performed using 60 Vbeta and 13 Jbeta primers. Assay used: immunoSEQ multiplex PCR; TCRdb lists only in-frame clones, some missing. The sample includes about 130,000 clones, 75% of them seen just once. The sequencing input was PBMCs. The receptor was derived from a man younger than 40 in good health and CMV-seronegative. The V and J genes are TRBV6-5 and TRBJ2-1, with TRBD1 matching over 9 bases. CDR3 loop: CASRAGQGQNEQFF. CDR3 coding DNA: TGTGCCAGCAGGGCCGGACAGGGGCAGAACGAGCAGTTCTTC.